The 2 T cell receptor beta chains reported below all come from one sample, sequenced in a study of blood T cell repertoires in COVID-19. Here immunoSEQ multiplex PCR was the method, and the copy in TCRdb shows in-frame clones only, minus some. Of roughly 130,000 clones detected, roughly 84% appear once; the ten largest clones hold under 15%. The sample comprised peripheral blood. These TCRs come from a woman younger than 45 who had recovered from COVID-19.

The chain has TRBV30 and TRBJ2-5; a possible D gene is TRBD2 (7 bases). Germline V lookup: CDR1 GTSNPN, CDR2 SVGIG (reference sequence). The germline V and J ends were trimmed by 3 bases and 5 bases, with 16 bases remaining between them. This CDR3 is 14 amino acids long. CDR3 bases: TGTGCCTGGAGCGCCGGGAAGGGGGGGGAGACCCAGTACTTC. It codes for CAWSAGKGGETQYF.

The rearrangement links TRBV19 to TRBJ1-1; D is uncertain. Germline CDR1 reads LNHDA; CDR2 reads SQIVND (reference sequence). This CDR3 has 14 residues. V lost 0 bases and J 5 bases, leaving 10 bases between the germline ends. As DNA, the CDR3 is TGTGCCAGTAGTATAGATGCAGGTTGGACTGAAGCTTTCTTT. This sequence encodes CASSIDAGWTEAFF.